Each of the 28 T cell receptor beta chains below was sequenced from the same sample in a study of beta chain features in type 1 diabetes. Sequenced material consisted of expressed TCRB transcripts (all of the isolated RNA was reverse transcribed). This table comes from immunoSEQ multiplex PCR, and its TCRdb copy is limited to in-frame clones, with some not included. The data contain roughly 370,000 clones, 11% to 15% of them singletons. What was sequenced was naive CD4+ T cells from blood. The receptors shown here come from a man in his thirties or forties in good health.

The chain has TRBV19 and TRBJ1-2; perhaps TRBD1 as D (6 bases). This CDR3 is built from 14 residues. V lost 10 bases, J lost 4 bases, and 19 bases lay in between. Germline CDR1 and CDR2: LNHDA and SQIVND (reference sequence). The CDR3 nucleotides are TGTGCCACTTCACAGGGAGGGTTTGCCTATGGCTACACCTTC. Translating gives CATSQGGFAYGYTF.

This rearrangement joins TRBV29-1 to TRBJ1-1, with no clear D. V was cut by 4 bases and J by 8 bases, with 20 bases left in between. The CDR3 runs to 14 residues. The germline gives CDR1 SQVTM, CDR2 ANQGSEA. The CDR3 nucleotides read TGCAGCGTTGTAGGGTCGGGGATCTCCCCCGAAGCTTTCTTT. Translated, it gives CSVVGSGISPEAFF.

There are a few counts of this clone. The CDR3 bases are TGCGCCAGCAGCCAAGAAGAGGGACAGCCCCAGCATTTT. It codes for CASSQEEGQPQHF. The V call is TRBV4-3, the J call TRBJ1-5; D uncertain. The CDR3 runs to 13 residues. Germline CDR1 reads LGHNA; CDR2 reads YSLEER. Trimming cost V 0 bases and J 7 bases, with 7 bases left between them.

This clone showed up just a few times. The chain employs TRBV11-2 and TRBJ2-7, with 11 bases that match TRBD2. V lost 5 bases, J lost 3 bases, and 6 bases stayed unmatched. The CDR3 totals 15 residues. CDR1 and CDR2 (germline): SGHAT, FQNNGV. Written as DNA, the CDR3 is TGTGCCAGCAGCACCGGGACTAGCGGTCACTACGAGCAGTACTTC. This translates into CASSTGTSGHYEQYF.

The chain is built from TRBV30 and TRBJ1-1; D uncertain. In germline, CDR1 is GTSNPN, CDR2 SVGIG (reference sequence). The CDR3 extends over 11 amino acids. Trimming removed 5 bases from V and 0 bases from J, with 4 bases in between. DNA for the CDR3: TGTGCCTGGGTTCTGAACACTGAAGCTTTCTTT. Amino acids: CAWVLNTEAFF. The variable domain in full, with the rest retrieved from reference TRBV30 and TRBJ1-1, is SQTIHQWPATLVQPVGSPLSLECTVEGTSNPNLYWYRQAAGRGLQLLFYSVGIGQISSEVPQNLSASRPQDRQFILSSKKLLLSDSGFYLCAWVLNTEAFFGQGTRLTVV.

This chain connects TRBV7-2 to TRBJ2-7; D gene uncertain. Germline lookup yields CDR1 SGHTA and CDR2 FQGNSA. The CDR3 runs to 11 residues. V gave up 5 bases and J gave up 5 bases, with 7 bases separating them. CDR3 residues: CASSDRDEQYF. In DNA, the CDR3 is TGTGCCAGCAGCGACCGGGACGAGCAGTACTTC.

The rearrangement links TRBV4-1 to TRBJ2-1; D gene unclear. This CDR3 is 15 amino acids long. Germline V gives CDR1 MGHRA, CDR2 YSYEKL. V lost 1 base, J lost 0 bases, and 7 bases lay in between. CDR3 region: CASSQGLTSYNEQFF. In nucleotides, the CDR3 is TGCGCCAGCAGCCAAGGTTTAACCTCCTACAATGAGCAGTTCTTC.

The chain couples TRBV18 to TRBJ2-7; the D gene is possibly TRBD2 (5 bases). The CDR3 spans 13 residues. CDR1 and CDR2 from the germline V gene are KGHSH and LQKENI. V lost 2 bases, J lost 4 bases, and 9 bases lay in between. The CDR3 region is CASSPKSGYEQYV. Written as DNA, the CDR3 is TGTGCCAGCTCACCAAAGAGCGGTTACGAGCAGTACGTC.

The chain recombines TRBV10-3 with TRBJ2-3; D is unclear. Deletions cut 8 bases from V and 2 bases from J, with 14 bases between. The CDR3 runs to 14 residues. The V gene's germline CDR1 is ENHRY and CDR2 SYGVKD. The CDR3 nucleotides are TGTGCCATCCGTGGCCTCCTTTTCACAGATACGCAGTATTTT. It translates to CAIRGLLFTDTQYF.

This clone was detected a few times. This rearrangement joins TRBV28 to TRBJ2-3; D tentatively reads TRBD1 or TRBD2 (5 bases each). Trimming took 6 bases from V and 8 from J, leaving 21 bases between them. The germline gives CDR1 MDHEN, CDR2 SYDVKM. The CDR3 loop spans 15 amino acids. CDR3 protein: CASSLPGTPGSTQYF. The CDR3 DNA sequence: TGTGCCAGCAGCCTTCCGGGGACCCCGGGGAGTACGCAGTATTTT.

There are a few counts of this clone. The chain is built from TRBV29-1 and TRBJ1-2; 7 bases align to TRBD1. After removal of 2 bases from V and 1 base from J, the junction contained 7 bases not matched to a gene. CDR3 length: 15 residues. CDR1 and CDR2 from the germline V gene are SQVTM and ANQGSEA. The CDR3 sequence is CSVESPGQFNYGYTF. The CDR3 bases are TGCAGCGTTGAAAGTCCGGGACAGTTTAACTATGGCTACACCTTC.

This rearrangement joins TRBV5-1 to TRBJ1-2; the D gene is possibly TRBD1 (6 bases). CDR1 and CDR2 (germline): SGHRS, YFSETQ. The length of the CDR3 is 15 residues. Trimming took off 3 bases at V and 2 bases at J, with 14 bases between the two ends. The CDR3 loop reads CASSSEYRENYGYTF. The CDR3 coding sequence is TGCGCCAGCAGCTCAGAATACAGGGAAAACTATGGCTACACCTTC.

This clone was seen only a few times. The J gene is TRBJ1-1, the V gene TRBV29-1, with 8 bases lining up with TRBD1. Germline V lookup: CDR1 SQVTM, CDR2 ANQGSEA. V shed 5 bases and J 2 bases; nucleotides not matched to a gene: 10. This CDR3 spans 15 amino acids. CDR3 sequence (DNA): TGCAGCGTTTCGTCAGGGGGCACTTTCAACACTGAAGCTTTCTTT. As protein: CSVSSGGTFNTEAFF.

This sequence joins TRBV5-4 and TRBJ2-5, with 13 bases identical to TRBD2. The CDR3 contains 15 residues. With V trimmed by 4 bases and J by 5 bases, 5 bases remained unmatched. Germline V lookup: CDR1 SGHNT, CDR2 YYREEE (reference sequence). DNA for the CDR3: TGTGCCAGCAGCATCGGACTAGCGGGAGCGGAGACCCAGTACTTC. It translates to CASSIGLAGAETQYF.

The chain employs TRBV14 and TRBJ2-1, with TRBD2 matching 9 bases. V shed 2 bases and J 9 bases; nucleotides not matched to a gene: 8. The CDR3 has 15 amino acids. CDR1 is SGHDN, CDR2 FVKESK, per germline. CDR3 DNA: TGTGCCAGCAGCCAACTGGCGGGAGGGCTTGGTGAGCAGTTCTTC. Amino acid sequence: CASSQLAGGLGEQFF.

This clone was observed a few times. This chain joins TRBV7-2 and TRBJ2-1; TRBD2 agrees at 12 bases. Germline lookup yields CDR1 SGHTA and CDR2 FQGNSA. CDR3 length: 16 residues. Losses at the gene ends were 6 bases for V and 2 bases for J; bases not matched to a gene: 5. The CDR3 nucleotides read TGTGCCAGCAGTGCACTAGCGGGGGGACCCTACAATGAGCAGTTCTTC. Encoded protein: CASSALAGGPYNEQFF.

This clone was seen a few times. The chain carries TRBV7-7 and TRBJ2-5, with 11 bases matching TRBD2. The germline CDR1 and CDR2 sequences are SSHAT and FNYEAQ (reference sequence). The V gene end was trimmed by 5 bases and the J gene end by 5 bases; junction bases not matched to a gene: 19. The CDR3 has 19 amino acids. CDR3: CASSATTSGELLMRETQYF. The CDR3 nucleotides are TGTGCCAGCAGCGCCACGACTAGCGGGGAACTCCTAATGAGGGAGACCCAGTACTTC.

V and J are TRBV10-3 and TRBJ2-7; possible D gene TRBD2, 5 bases. This CDR3 contains 12 residues. Per germline, CDR1 ENHRY and CDR2 SYGVKD. V lost 5 bases, J lost 6 bases, and 11 bases lay in between. CDR3 bases: TGTGCCATCAGTCGGGGTGGAGGCGAGCAGTACGTC. Protein: CAISRGGGEQYV.

In its sample, this clone was seen a few times. The V gene is TRBV18, the J gene TRBJ1-5, with 7 positions matching TRBD1. In germline, CDR1 is KGHSH, CDR2 LQKENI. CDR3 size: 14 residues. Trimming took 1 base from V and 11 from J; bases not matched to a gene: 8. CDR3: CASSPRRDSTTQHF. As DNA, the CDR3 is TGTGCCAGCTCACCACGTCGGGACAGTACGACCCAGCATTTT.

This sequence joins TRBV30 and TRBJ2-7; maybe TRBD1 (6 bases). The germline V gene encodes CDR1 GTSNPN and CDR2 SVGIG (reference sequence). Trimming stripped 0 bases from V and 3 bases from J, with 9 bases between. This CDR3 region has 13 residues. This chain's CDR3 is CAWSVQGIYEQYV. CDR3 coding DNA: TGTGCCTGGAGTGTTCAGGGGATCTACGAGCAGTACGTC.

This clone was detected only a few times. The V and J genes are TRBV28 and TRBJ2-1, with TRBD1 matching 8 bases. The CDR3 consists of 17 residues. V shed 5 bases and J 8 bases; nucleotides not matched to a gene: 17. Germline-derived CDR1 and CDR2 are MDHEN and SYDVKM. CDR3 nucleotide sequence: TGTGCCAGCAGTAATATACCGCCGGGACAGGCACACTATGAGCAGTTCTTC. Its protein product is CASSNIPPGQAHYEQFF.

This clone was observed a few times. The genes are TRBV5-4 and TRBJ2-3; no firm D call. V was clipped by 0 bases and J by 3 bases, with 2 bases between them. Germline-derived CDR1 and CDR2 are SGHNT and YYREEE (reference sequence). The CDR3 has 12 residues. This CDR3 reads CASSLETDTQYF. CDR3 coding DNA: TGTGCCAGCAGCTTGGAGACAGATACGCAGTATTTT. Full variable domain (outside the CDR3, taken from reference TRBV5-4 and TRBJ2-3): ETGVTQSPTHLIKTRGQQVTLRCSSQSGHNTVSWYQQALGQGPQFIFQYYREEENGRGNFPPRFSGLQFPNYSSELNVNALELDDSALYLCASSLETDTQYFGPGTRLTVL.

The chain has TRBV28 and TRBJ2-5, with TRBD1 identical over 7 bases. The CDR3 spans 13 residues. Trimming cost V 9 bases and J 2 bases; bases outside gene matches: 6. Germline V lookup: CDR1 MDHEN, CDR2 SYDVKM. Here the CDR3 reads CASHRGMQETQYF. The DNA for the CDR3 is TGTGCCAGTCACAGGGGTATGCAAGAGACCCAGTACTTC.

There are a few counts of this clone. V is TRBV5-1 and J is TRBJ1-4; the D is unclear. The V end was cut by 1 base, the J end by 5 bases, with 6 bases between. The CDR3 length is 13 residues. Germline CDR1 SGHRS, CDR2 YFSETQ. The CDR3 sequence: CASSLLGNEKLFF. CDR3 nucleotide sequence: TGCGCCAGCAGCTTGCTCGGGAATGAAAAACTGTTTTTT.

In DNA form, the CDR3 reads TGTGCCAGCAGCTTAAACCAGGCGGGAGTAGGGGATACGCAGTATTTT. This sequence encodes CASSLNQAGVGDTQYF. This chain uses TRBV7-3 with TRBJ2-3, with 7 bases identical to TRBD2. CDR1 is SGHTA, CDR2 FQGTGA, per germline. With 1 base clipped from V and 6 bases from J, the junction kept 10 bases outside the gene matches. This CDR3 is built from 16 residues.

This clone was recorded a few times. The chain employs TRBV4-1 and TRBJ2-2, with a possible D match to TRBD2 (5 bases). The CDR3 spans 15 residues. V was cut by 1 base and J by 6 bases, with 12 bases left in between. Germline V CDR1 and CDR2: MGHRA, YSYEKL. The CDR3 sequence: CASSQATSRSGELFF. In nucleotides, the CDR3 is TGCGCCAGCAGCCAAGCCACTAGTAGGTCCGGGGAGCTGTTTTTT.

This rearrangement joins TRBV5-4 to TRBJ1-2; D gene unclear. Germline V gives CDR1 SGHNT, CDR2 YYREEE (reference sequence). The length of the CDR3 is 13 residues. The V end was cut by 3 bases, the J end by 8 bases, with 14 bases between. The chain's CDR3 is CASSSPAGGGYTF. The CDR3 DNA reads as TGTGCCAGCAGCTCTCCAGCTGGCGGGGGCTACACCTTC.

In its sample, this clone was seen a few times. V usage is TRBV11-2 and J usage is TRBJ2-2; TRBD1 or TRBD2 may be the D gene (5 bases each). Germline CDR1 SGHAT, CDR2 FQNNGV. V lost 5 bases and J 5 bases, leaving 15 bases between the germline ends. The CDR3 has 15 residues. The CDR3 nucleotides are TGTGCCAGCAGCGATGGGACCCGAGCAACCGGGGAGCTGTTTTTT. It encodes CASSDGTRATGELFF.